Listed below are T cell receptor beta chains from one sample, sequenced in a study of PD-L1 blockade in urothelial cancer. Only in-frame clones appear in the TCRdb table, and some are missing; sequencing was by immunoSEQ multiplex PCR. This table holds 90,000 to 100,000 clones, around 91% found once. Specimen: PBMCs, collected around atezolizumab (anti-PD-L1) treatment. The receptors were gathered from a man in his fifties or sixties with urothelial cancer. Each CDR3 is given with its conserved first and last residue. Fields, in order: V gene, CDR3 length, D gene, J gene, clone size, CDR3 DNA, CDR3 protein. D genes are given only for firm matches. Rows give clone size only sometimes, using once, few, many, or a class for an expanded clone.

v_call: TRBV28
cdr3_length: 11
d_call: -
j_call: TRBJ2-1
clone_size: -
cdr3_nt: TGTGCCAGCAAGGGGTATAATGAGCAGTTCTTC
cdr3_aa: CASKGYNEQFF

v_call: TRBV6-5
cdr3_length: 13
d_call: -
j_call: TRBJ2-5
clone_size: -
cdr3_nt: TGTGCCAGCAGTTACTCGAGGAAAGAGACCCAGTACTTC
cdr3_aa: CASSYSRKETQYF

v_call: TRBV6-5
cdr3_length: 11
d_call: -
j_call: TRBJ1-5
clone_size: -
cdr3_nt: TGTGCCAGCAGAGAACAGGAGCCCCAGCATTTT
cdr3_aa: CASREQEPQHF

v_call: TRBV6-5
cdr3_length: 13
d_call: -
j_call: TRBJ2-7
clone_size: -
cdr3_nt: TGTGCCAGCAACCTCTCCAGGGAAAACGAGCAGTACTTC
cdr3_aa: CASNLSRENEQYF

v_call: TRBV11-3
cdr3_length: 16
d_call: TRBD1
j_call: TRBJ1-5
clone_size: -
cdr3_nt: TGTGCCAGCAGCTCCGGAACAGGGGTAGGGAATCAGCCCCAGCATTTT
cdr3_aa: CASSSGTGVGNQPQHF

v_call: TRBV21-1
cdr3_length: 19
d_call: -
j_call: TRBJ1-1
clone_size: -
cdr3_nt: TGTGCCAGCAGCCACAGGAATGGGACAGGGGGCGAGGACGGCACTGAAGCTTTCTTT
cdr3_aa: CASSHRNGTGGEDGTEAFF

v_call: TRBV7-2
cdr3_length: 15
d_call: -
j_call: TRBJ2-2
clone_size: -
cdr3_nt: TGTGCCAGCAGTTTGGGGCCCCCGGGCACCGGGGAGCTGTTTTTT
cdr3_aa: CASSLGPPGTGELFF

v_call: TRBV5-6
cdr3_length: 16
d_call: TRBD1
j_call: TRBJ2-5
clone_size: -
cdr3_nt: TGTGCCACCAGATTCGGGACAGGGGCCCTACAAGAGACCCAGTACTTC
cdr3_aa: CATRFGTGALQETQYF

v_call: TRBV2
cdr3_length: 14
d_call: -
j_call: TRBJ2-5
clone_size: -
cdr3_nt: TGTGCCAGCAGTGAACAGGGGTTCGGAGAGACCCAGTACTTC
cdr3_aa: CASSEQGFGETQYF

v_call: TRBV14
cdr3_length: 16
d_call: TRBD1
j_call: TRBJ2-7
clone_size: -
cdr3_nt: TGTGCCAGCAGCCATGCACGTCCGGACAGGGGGCCCGAGCAGTACTTC
cdr3_aa: CASSHARPDRGPEQYF

v_call: TRBV13
cdr3_length: 14
d_call: TRBD1
j_call: TRBJ1-6
clone_size: once
cdr3_nt: TGTGCCAGCATGCTAGGGGGCAATTATTCACCCCTCCACTTT
cdr3_aa: CASMLGGNYSPLHF

v_call: TRBV7-2
cdr3_length: 17
d_call: -
j_call: TRBJ2-1
clone_size: -
cdr3_nt: TGTGCCAGCAGCTTAGCGGAGGCTACTTTGAGACACAATGAGCAGTTCTTC
cdr3_aa: CASSLAEATLRHNEQFF

v_call: TRBV11-3
cdr3_length: 16
d_call: TRBD1
j_call: TRBJ2-2
clone_size: -
cdr3_nt: TGTGCCAGCTCGCCCTGGGGGACAGGGAACACCGGGGAGCTGTTTTTT
cdr3_aa: CASSPWGTGNTGELFF

v_call: TRBV30
cdr3_length: 13
d_call: -
j_call: TRBJ2-5
clone_size: -
cdr3_nt: TGTGCCTGGAATCAGGGGAGTGGCGAGACCCAGTACTTC
cdr3_aa: CAWNQGSGETQYF

v_call: TRBV7-2
cdr3_length: 13
d_call: TRBD2
j_call: TRBJ2-4
clone_size: -
cdr3_nt: TGTGCCAGCAACCCGGAGGGAGGGAACATTCAGTACTTC
cdr3_aa: CASNPEGGNIQYF

v_call: TRBV10-2
cdr3_length: 14
d_call: TRBD1
j_call: TRBJ2-5
clone_size: once
cdr3_nt: TGCGCCAGCAGTGAGTCCAGGGGGATGGAGACCCAGTACTTC
cdr3_aa: CASSESRGMETQYF

v_call: TRBV4-1
cdr3_length: 17
d_call: TRBD2
j_call: TRBJ2-1
clone_size: once
cdr3_nt: TGCGCCAGCAGCCACTTACAAAGCGGGAGCTCCTTGAATGAGCAGTTCTTC
cdr3_aa: CASSHLQSGSSLNEQFF

v_call: TRBV7-9
cdr3_length: 15
d_call: -
j_call: TRBJ2-7
clone_size: -
cdr3_nt: TGTGCCAGCAGCTATGATATCGAGCCGGTTTACGAGCAGTACTTC
cdr3_aa: CASSYDIEPVYEQYF

v_call: TRBV10-3
cdr3_length: 13
d_call: -
j_call: TRBJ1-5
clone_size: -
cdr3_nt: TGTGCCATCAGTGAATCCGTTAATCAGCCCCAGCATTTT
cdr3_aa: CAISESVNQPQHF

v_call: TRBV2
cdr3_length: 13
d_call: TRBD1
j_call: TRBJ2-7
clone_size: -
cdr3_nt: TGTGCCAGCAGTGAACAGGGGGCTGGGGAGCAGTACTTC
cdr3_aa: CASSEQGAGEQYF

v_call: TRBV4-3
cdr3_length: 16
d_call: TRBD1
j_call: TRBJ1-1
clone_size: once
cdr3_nt: TGCGCCAGCAGCCACCTCGGACAGGGGGCGCAGACTGAAGCTTTCTTT
cdr3_aa: CASSHLGQGAQTEAFF

v_call: TRBV5-1
cdr3_length: 14
d_call: -
j_call: TRBJ1-1
clone_size: -
cdr3_nt: TGCGCCAGCAGCCCCTGGGGGACTGACACTGAAGCTTTCTTT
cdr3_aa: CASSPWGTDTEAFF

v_call: TRBV6-5
cdr3_length: 15
d_call: -
j_call: TRBJ2-2
clone_size: -
cdr3_nt: TGTGCCAGCAGTTCAGCGGTGTGGGGGGCCGGGGAGCTGTTTTTT
cdr3_aa: CASSSAVWGAGELFF

v_call: TRBV5-1
cdr3_length: 12
d_call: -
j_call: TRBJ1-2
clone_size: -
cdr3_nt: TGCGCCAGCAGACAGGAAGGAGACGGCTACACCTTC
cdr3_aa: CASRQEGDGYTF

v_call: TRBV2
cdr3_length: 13
d_call: -
j_call: TRBJ1-4
clone_size: -
cdr3_nt: TGTGCCAGCAAGGGGGGGGAGGTGGAAAAACTGTTTTTT
cdr3_aa: CASKGGEVEKLFF

v_call: TRBV28
cdr3_length: 14
d_call: TRBD1
j_call: TRBJ2-7
clone_size: -
cdr3_nt: TGTGCCAGCAGAGACAGGGGACACCCTAGGGAGCAGTACTTC
cdr3_aa: CASRDRGHPREQYF

v_call: TRBV7-3
cdr3_length: 14
d_call: -
j_call: TRBJ2-7
clone_size: -
cdr3_nt: TGTGCCAGCAGCTTAACGGGGGGAGACGACGAGCAGTACTTC
cdr3_aa: CASSLTGGDDEQYF

v_call: TRBV9
cdr3_length: 17
d_call: TRBD1
j_call: TRBJ1-1
clone_size: few
cdr3_nt: TGTGCCAGCAGCGTAGGTCAGGGGGCAGGCATGAACACTGAAGCTTTCTTT
cdr3_aa: CASSVGQGAGMNTEAFF

v_call: TRBV29-1
cdr3_length: 13
d_call: -
j_call: TRBJ1-1
clone_size: -
cdr3_nt: TGCAGCGTTGGTCTTGGGGCGAACACTGAAGCTTTCTTT
cdr3_aa: CSVGLGANTEAFF